Each of the 5 T cell receptor beta chains below was sequenced from the same sample in a study of blood T cell repertoires in COVID-19. Clones were sequenced by immunoSEQ multiplex PCR, and TCRdb holds only the in-frame ones, with some missing. The table has 60,000 or so clones, approximately 91% seen once; the top ten hold roughly 7.7%. Source material: peripheral blood. All receptors derive from a woman in her 70s with active COVID-19.

This sequence joins TRBV29-1 and TRBJ2-1; 12 bases align to TRBD2. The J segment lost 7 bases and the V segment lost 3 bases, leaving 4 bases of the junction unmatched. CDR1 and CDR2 (germline): SQVTM, ANQGSEA. The CDR3 runs to 14 residues. The CDR3 is CSVDDLAGGNEQFF. The CDR3 bases are TGCAGCGTTGATGATCTAGCGGGAGGGAATGAGCAGTTCTTC.

This chain joins TRBV15 and TRBJ2-2; D unclear. This CDR3 has 14 amino acids. Germline V lookup: CDR1 LNHNV, CDR2 YYDKDF (reference sequence). V gave up 1 base and J gave up 4 bases, with 7 bases separating them. The CDR3 loop is CATSRGQATGELFF. The CDR3 DNA follows: TGTGCCACCAGCAGAGGGCAGGCCACCGGGGAGCTGTTTTTT.

V and J are TRBV28 and TRBJ1-4; D possibly corresponds to TRBD1 (5 bases). Trimming pared 4 bases from V and 8 bases from J, leaving 8 bases between. CDR1 is MDHEN and CDR2 is SYDVKM in the germline V gene. This CDR3 has 12 residues. In DNA form, the CDR3 reads TGTGCCAGCAGTTCCTGGGGCGAAAAACTGTTTTTT. Translated: CASSSWGEKLFF. The full variable domain, with the rest looked up from reference TRBV28 and TRBJ1-4, is DVKVTQSSRYLVKRTGEKVFLECVQDMDHENMFWYRQDPGLGLRLIYFSYDVKMKEKGDIPEGYSVSREKKERFSLILESASTNQTSMYLCASSSWGEKLFFGSGTQLSVL.

This sequence joins TRBV25-1 and TRBJ2-7; tentative D call: TRBD2 (6 bases). V lost 2 bases to trimming and J lost 1 base, with 18 bases between them. CDR3 size: 17 residues. CDR1 MGHDK and CDR2 SYGVNS come from the germline V gene. CDR3 in amino acids: CASSEEGSASVSYEQYF. DNA of the CDR3: TGTGCCAGCAGTGAAGAGGGTTCAGCTAGCGTGTCCTACGAGCAGTACTTC.

The table lists this clone with a count of one. This chain joins TRBV28 and TRBJ2-2; D is possibly TRBD1 (5 bases). The length of the CDR3 is 18 residues. From germline, CDR1 is MDHEN and CDR2 SYDVKM. V was trimmed by 6 bases and J by 1 base, leaving 21 bases between them. The CDR3 loop reads CASSRAKRAGRNTGELFF. Here the CDR3 DNA reads TGTGCCAGCAGCAGGGCCAAAAGGGCCGGTAGGAACACCGGGGAGCTGTTTTTT.